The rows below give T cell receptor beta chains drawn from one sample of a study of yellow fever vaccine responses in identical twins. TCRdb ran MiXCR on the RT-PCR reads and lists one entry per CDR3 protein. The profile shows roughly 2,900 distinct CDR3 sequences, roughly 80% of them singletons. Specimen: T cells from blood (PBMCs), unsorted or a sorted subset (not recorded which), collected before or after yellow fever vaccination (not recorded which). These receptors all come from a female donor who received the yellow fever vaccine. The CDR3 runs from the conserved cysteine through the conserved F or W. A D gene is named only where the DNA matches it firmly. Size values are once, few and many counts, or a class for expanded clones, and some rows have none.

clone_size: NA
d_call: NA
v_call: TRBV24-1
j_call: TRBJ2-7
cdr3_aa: CATSDRTFYEQYF
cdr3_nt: TGTGCCACCAGTGATCGGACATTTTACGAGCAGTACTTC

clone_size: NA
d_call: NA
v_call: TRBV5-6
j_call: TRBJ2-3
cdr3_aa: CASSLEGRDTQYF
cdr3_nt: TGTGCCAGCAGCTTGGAGGGAAGAGATACGCAGTATTTT

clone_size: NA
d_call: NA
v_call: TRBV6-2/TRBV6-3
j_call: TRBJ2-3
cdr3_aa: CASRGHYNTDTQYF
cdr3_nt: TGTGCCAGCAGAGGACACTACAACACAGATACGCAGTATTTT

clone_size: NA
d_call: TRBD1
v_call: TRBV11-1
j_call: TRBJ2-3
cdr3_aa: CASSLWRDRGRPDTQYF
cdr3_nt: TGTGCCAGCAGCTTATGGAGGGACAGGGGGCGTCCAGATACGCAGTATTTT

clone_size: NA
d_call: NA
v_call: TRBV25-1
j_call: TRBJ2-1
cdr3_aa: CASSEYYNEQFF
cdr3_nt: TGTGCCAGCAGTGAATATTACAATGAGCAGTTCTTC

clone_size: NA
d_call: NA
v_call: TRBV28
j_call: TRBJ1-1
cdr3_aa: CASSQMAGYTEAFF
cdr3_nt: TGTGCCAGCAGCCAAATGGCGGGGTACACTGAAGCTTTCTTT

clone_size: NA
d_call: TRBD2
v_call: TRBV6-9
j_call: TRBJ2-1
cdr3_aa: CASSERGGMNEQFF
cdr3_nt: TGTGCCAGCTCGGAGCGGGGGGGGATGAATGAGCAGTTCTTC

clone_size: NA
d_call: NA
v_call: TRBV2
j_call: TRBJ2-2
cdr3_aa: CASSGNTLNTGELFF
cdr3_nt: TGTGCCAGCAGTGGTAATACCCTGAACACCGGGGAGCTGTTTTTT

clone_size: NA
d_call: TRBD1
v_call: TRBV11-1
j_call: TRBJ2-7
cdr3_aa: CASSPQGVYEQYF
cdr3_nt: TGTGCCAGCAGCCCTCAGGGGGTGTACGAGCAGTACTTC

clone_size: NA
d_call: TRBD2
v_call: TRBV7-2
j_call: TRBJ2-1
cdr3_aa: CASRAGGPRNEQFF
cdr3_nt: TGTGCCAGCAGGGCGGGAGGGCCTAGAAATGAGCAGTTCTTC

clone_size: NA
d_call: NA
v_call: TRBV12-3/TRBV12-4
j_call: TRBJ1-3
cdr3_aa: CASNGGGNTIYF
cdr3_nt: TGTGCCAGCAACGGCGGTGGAAACACCATATATTTT

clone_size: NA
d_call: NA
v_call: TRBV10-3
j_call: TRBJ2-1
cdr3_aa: CAISEVEAEQFF
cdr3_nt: TGTGCCATCAGTGAGGTGGAAGCTGAGCAGTTCTTC

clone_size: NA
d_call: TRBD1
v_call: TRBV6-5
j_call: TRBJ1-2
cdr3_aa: CASSYSIEGTGYGYTF
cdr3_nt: TGTGCCAGCAGTTACTCTATTGAAGGGACAGGGTATGGCTACACCTTC

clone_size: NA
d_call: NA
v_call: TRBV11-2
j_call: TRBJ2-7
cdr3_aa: CASSTDRGEQYF
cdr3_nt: TGTGCCAGCAGCACGGACAGAGGCGAGCAGTACTTC

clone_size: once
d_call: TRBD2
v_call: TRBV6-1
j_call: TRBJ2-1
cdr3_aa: CASSEEPSGSSSSYNEQFF
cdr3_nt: TGTGCCAGCAGTGAGGAGCCTAGCGGGAGTTCCAGCTCCTACAATGAGCAGTTCTTC

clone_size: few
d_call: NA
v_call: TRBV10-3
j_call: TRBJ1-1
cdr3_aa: CAISESGGTEAFF
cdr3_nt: TGTGCCATCAGTGAGTCCGGGGGCACTGAAGCTTTCTTT

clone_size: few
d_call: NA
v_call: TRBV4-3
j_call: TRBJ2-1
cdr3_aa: CASSQDFGDYNEQFF
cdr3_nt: TGCGCCAGCAGCCAAGATTTCGGGGATTACAATGAGCAGTTCTTC

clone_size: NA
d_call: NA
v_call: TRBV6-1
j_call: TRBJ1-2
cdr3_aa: CASSLIAGYYGYTF
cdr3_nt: TGTGCCAGCAGCCTAATAGCCGGGTACTATGGCTACACCTTC

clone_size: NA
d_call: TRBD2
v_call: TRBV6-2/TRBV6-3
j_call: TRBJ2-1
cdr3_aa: CASSYSPLAGIYNEQFF
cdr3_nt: TGTGCCAGCAGTTACTCGCCACTAGCGGGGATCTACAATGAGCAGTTCTTC

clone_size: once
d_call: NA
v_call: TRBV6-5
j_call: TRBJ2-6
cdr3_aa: CASSYSTPDSGANVLTF
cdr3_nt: TGTGCCAGCAGTTACTCGACCCCCGACTCTGGGGCCAACGTCCTGACTTTC

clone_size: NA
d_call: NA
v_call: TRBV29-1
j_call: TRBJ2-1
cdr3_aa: CSGTGYNEQFF
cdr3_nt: TGTTCGGGAACGGGGTACAATGAGCAGTTCTTC

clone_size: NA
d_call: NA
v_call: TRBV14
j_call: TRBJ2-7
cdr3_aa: CASSPRQGPYEQYF
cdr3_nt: TGTGCCAGCAGCCCCCGGCAGGGGCCGTACGAGCAGTACTTC

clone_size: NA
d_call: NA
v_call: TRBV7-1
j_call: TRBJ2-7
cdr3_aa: CASSSLTPDSSYEQYF
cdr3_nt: TGTGCCAGCAGCTCCCTTACTCCGGACTCAAGCTACGAGCAGTACTTC

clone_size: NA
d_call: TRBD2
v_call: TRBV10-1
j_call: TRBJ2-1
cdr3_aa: CASSTTSGRAYNEQFF
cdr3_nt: TGCGCCAGCAGTACTACTAGCGGGAGAGCATACAATGAGCAGTTCTTC

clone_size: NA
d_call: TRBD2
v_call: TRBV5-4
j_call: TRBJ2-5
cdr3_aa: CASSLAGVETQYF
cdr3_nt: TGTGCCAGCAGTCTAGCGGGGGTGGAGACCCAGTACTTC

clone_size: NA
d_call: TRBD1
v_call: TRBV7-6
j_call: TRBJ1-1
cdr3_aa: CASSTDRGTEAFF
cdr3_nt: TGTGCCAGCAGCACAGACAGGGGCACTGAAGCTTTCTTT

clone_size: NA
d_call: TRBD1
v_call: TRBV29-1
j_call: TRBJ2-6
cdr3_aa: CSAKNTGAGANVLTF
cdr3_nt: TGCAGCGCCAAAAATACAGGGGCTGGGGCCAACGTCCTGACTTTC

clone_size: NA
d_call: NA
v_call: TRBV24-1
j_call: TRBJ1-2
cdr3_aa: CATKPAGYYGYTF
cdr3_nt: TGTGCCACCAAGCCAGCGGGGTACTATGGCTACACCTTC

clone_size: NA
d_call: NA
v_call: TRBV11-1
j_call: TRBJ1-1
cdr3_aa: CASSLVRGMNTEAFF
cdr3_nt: TGTGCCAGCAGCTTAGTCAGAGGAATGAACACTGAAGCTTTCTTT

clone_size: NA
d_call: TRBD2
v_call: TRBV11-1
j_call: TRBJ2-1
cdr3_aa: CASSLLASGNVRNEQFF
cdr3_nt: TGTGCCAGCAGCTTATTGGCTAGCGGGAATGTAAGGAATGAGCAGTTCTTC

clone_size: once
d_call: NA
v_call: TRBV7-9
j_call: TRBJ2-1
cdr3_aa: CASSLPRPGYNEQFF
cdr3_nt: TGTGCCAGCAGCTTACCTCGGCCCGGATACAATGAGCAGTTCTTC

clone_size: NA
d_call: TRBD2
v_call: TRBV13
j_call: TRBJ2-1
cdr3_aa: CASISGLASSYNEQFF
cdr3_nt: TGTGCCAGCATTTCGGGACTAGCATCCTCCTACAATGAGCAGTTCTTC

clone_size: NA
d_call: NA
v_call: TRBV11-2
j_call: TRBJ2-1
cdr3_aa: CASREGSYNEQFF
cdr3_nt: TGTGCCAGCAGGGAGGGGAGTTACAATGAGCAGTTCTTC

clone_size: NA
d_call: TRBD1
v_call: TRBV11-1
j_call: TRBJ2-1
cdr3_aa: CASSVWDRGFDNEQFF
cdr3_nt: TGTGCCAGCAGCGTTTGGGACAGGGGATTTGACAATGAGCAGTTCTTC

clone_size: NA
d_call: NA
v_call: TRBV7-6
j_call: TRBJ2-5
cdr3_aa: CASSPPNWRVRQETQYF
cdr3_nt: TGTGCCAGCAGCCCCCCTAATTGGCGGGTCCGCCAAGAGACCCAGTACTTC

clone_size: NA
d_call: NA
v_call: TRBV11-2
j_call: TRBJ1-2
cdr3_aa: CASSLSRQTSNYGYTF
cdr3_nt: TGTGCCAGCAGCCTTTCGAGGCAGACGTCTAACTATGGCTACACCTTC

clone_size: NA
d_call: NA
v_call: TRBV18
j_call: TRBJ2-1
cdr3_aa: CASSPRDNEQFF
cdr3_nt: TGTGCCAGCTCCCCGAGGGACAATGAGCAGTTCTTC

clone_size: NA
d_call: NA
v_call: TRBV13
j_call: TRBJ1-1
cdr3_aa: CASSSGLMDTEAFF
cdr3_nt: TGTGCCAGCTCATCCGGCCTAATGGACACTGAAGCTTTCTTT

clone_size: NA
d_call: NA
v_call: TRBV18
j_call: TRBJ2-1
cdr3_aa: CASSPQGSSYNEQFF
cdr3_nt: TGTGCCAGCTCGCCTCAGGGGAGCTCCTACAATGAGCAGTTCTTC

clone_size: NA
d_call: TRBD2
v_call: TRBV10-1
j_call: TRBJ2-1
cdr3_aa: CASSDTGTNLGNEQFF
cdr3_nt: TGCGCCAGCAGTGACACCGGGACTAATCTCGGCAATGAGCAGTTCTTC

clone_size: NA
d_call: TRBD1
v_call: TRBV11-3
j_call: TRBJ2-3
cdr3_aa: CASSHGTGGPLGTDTQYF
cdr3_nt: TGTGCCAGCAGCCACGGGACAGGCGGACCCTTGGGGACAGATACGCAGTATTTT

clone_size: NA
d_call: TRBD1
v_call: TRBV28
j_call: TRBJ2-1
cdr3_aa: CASSPGQGDEQFF
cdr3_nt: TGTGCCAGCAGCCCGGGACAGGGGGATGAGCAGTTCTTC

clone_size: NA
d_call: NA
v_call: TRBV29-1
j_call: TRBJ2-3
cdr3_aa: CSVEGQESHTDTQYF
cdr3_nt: TGCAGCGTTGAAGGTCAGGAATCACACACAGATACGCAGTATTTT

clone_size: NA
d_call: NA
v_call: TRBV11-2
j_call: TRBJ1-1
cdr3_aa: CASRLGPSTEAFF
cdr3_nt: TGTGCCAGCCGGCTTGGGCCCTCGACTGAAGCTTTCTTT

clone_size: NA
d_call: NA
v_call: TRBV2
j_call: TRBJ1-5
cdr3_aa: CASRDEVGAQPQHF
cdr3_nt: TGTGCCAGCAGGGATGAGGTGGGGGCCCAGCCCCAGCATTTT

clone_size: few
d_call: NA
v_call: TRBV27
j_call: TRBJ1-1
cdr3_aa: CASSSSGANTEAFF
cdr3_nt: TGTGCCAGCAGTTCCTCGGGGGCGAACACTGAAGCTTTCTTT

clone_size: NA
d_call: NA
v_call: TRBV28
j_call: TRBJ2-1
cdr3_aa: CASSLLSVQTEQFF
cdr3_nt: TGTGCCAGCAGTTTATTAAGTGTACAGACTGAGCAGTTCTTC